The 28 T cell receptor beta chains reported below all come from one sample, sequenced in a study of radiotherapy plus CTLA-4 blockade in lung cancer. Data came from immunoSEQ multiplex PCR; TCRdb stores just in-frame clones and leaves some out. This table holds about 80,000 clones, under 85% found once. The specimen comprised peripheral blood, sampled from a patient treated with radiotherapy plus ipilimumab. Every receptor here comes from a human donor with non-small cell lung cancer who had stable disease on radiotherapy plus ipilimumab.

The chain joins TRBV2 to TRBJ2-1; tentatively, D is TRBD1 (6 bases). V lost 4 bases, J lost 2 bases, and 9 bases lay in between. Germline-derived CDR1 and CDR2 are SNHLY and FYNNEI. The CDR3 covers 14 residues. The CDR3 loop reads CASSGRTAYNEQFF. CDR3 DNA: TGTGCCAGCAGTGGGAGGACAGCCTACAATGAGCAGTTCTTC. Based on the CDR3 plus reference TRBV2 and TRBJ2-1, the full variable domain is EPEVTQTPSHQVTQMGQEVILRCVPISNHLYFYWYRQILGQKVEFLVSFYNNEISEKSEIFDDQFSVERPDGSNFTLKIRSTKLEDSAMYFCASSGRTAYNEQFFGPGTRLTVL.

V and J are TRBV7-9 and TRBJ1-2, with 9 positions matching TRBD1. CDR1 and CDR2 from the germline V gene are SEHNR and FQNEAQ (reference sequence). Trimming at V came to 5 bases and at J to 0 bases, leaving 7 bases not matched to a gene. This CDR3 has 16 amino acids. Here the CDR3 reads CASSPRQGEANYGYTF. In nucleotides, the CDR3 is TGTGCCAGCAGCCCCAGACAGGGGGAAGCTAACTATGGCTACACCTTC. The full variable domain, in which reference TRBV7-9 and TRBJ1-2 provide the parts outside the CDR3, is DTGVSQNPRHKITKRGQNVTFRCDPISEHNRLYWYRQTLGQGPEFLTYFQNEAQLEKSRLLSDRFSAERPKGSFSTLEIQRTEQGDSAMYLCASSPRQGEANYGYTFGSGTRLTVV.

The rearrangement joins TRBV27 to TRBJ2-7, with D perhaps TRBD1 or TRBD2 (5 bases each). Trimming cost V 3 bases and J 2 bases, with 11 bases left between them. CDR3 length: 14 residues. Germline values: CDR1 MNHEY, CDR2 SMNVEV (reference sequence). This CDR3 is CASSFGGYTYEQYF. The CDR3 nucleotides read TGTGCCAGCAGTTTTGGGGGATACACCTACGAGCAGTACTTC.

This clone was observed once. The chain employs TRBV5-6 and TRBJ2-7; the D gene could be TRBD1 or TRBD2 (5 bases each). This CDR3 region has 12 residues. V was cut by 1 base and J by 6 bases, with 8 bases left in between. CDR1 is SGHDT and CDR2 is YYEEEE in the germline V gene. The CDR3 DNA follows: TGTGCCAGCAGCTTGAAGGGGAGCGAGCAGTACTTC. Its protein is CASSLKGSEQYF. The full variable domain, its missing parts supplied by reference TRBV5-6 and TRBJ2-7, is DAGVTQSPTHLIKTRGQQVTLRCSPKSGHDTVSWYQQALGQGPQFIFQYYEEEERQRGNFPDRFSGHQFPNYSSELNVNALLLGDSALYLCASSLKGSEQYFGPGTRLTVT.

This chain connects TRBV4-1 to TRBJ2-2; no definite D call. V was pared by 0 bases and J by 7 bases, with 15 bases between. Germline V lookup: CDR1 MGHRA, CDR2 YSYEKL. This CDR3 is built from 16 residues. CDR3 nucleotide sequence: TGCGCCAGCAGCCAAGAGGCCGTCGTGGGCCTCGGGGAGCTGTTTTTT. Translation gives CASSQEAVVGLGELFF.

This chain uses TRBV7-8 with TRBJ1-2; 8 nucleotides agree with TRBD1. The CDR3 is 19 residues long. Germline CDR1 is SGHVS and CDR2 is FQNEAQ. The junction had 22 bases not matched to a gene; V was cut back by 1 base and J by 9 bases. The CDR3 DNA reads TGTGCCAGCAGCTTAGGGGCGGGCAGGGGGCTGGGGCGTTCGTTTAGCTACACCTTC. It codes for CASSLGAGRGLGRSFSYTF. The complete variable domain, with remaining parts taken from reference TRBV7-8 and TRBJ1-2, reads GAGVSQSPRYKVAKRGQDVALRCDPISGHVSLFWYQQALGQGPEFLTYFQNEAQLDKSGLPSDRFFAERPEGSVSTLKIQRTQQEDSAVYLCASSLGAGRGLGRSFSYTFGSGTRLTVV.

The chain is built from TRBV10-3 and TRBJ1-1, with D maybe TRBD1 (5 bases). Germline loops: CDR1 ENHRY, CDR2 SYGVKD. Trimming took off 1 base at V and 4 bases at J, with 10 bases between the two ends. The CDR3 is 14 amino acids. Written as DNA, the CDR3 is TGTGCCATCAGTGAGTTCGGTACAGGCACTGAAGCTTTCTTT. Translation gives CAISEFGTGTEAFF.

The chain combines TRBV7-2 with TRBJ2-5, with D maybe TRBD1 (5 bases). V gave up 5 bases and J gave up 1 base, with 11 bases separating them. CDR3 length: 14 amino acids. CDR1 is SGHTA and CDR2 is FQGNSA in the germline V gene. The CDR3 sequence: CASSMNQGQETQYF. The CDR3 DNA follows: TGTGCCAGCAGCATGAATCAGGGCCAAGAGACCCAGTACTTC.

CDR3: CASSIGRAIGVAEAFF. The CDR3 DNA sequence: TGTGCCAGTAGTATAGGTCGAGCGATCGGGGTCGCTGAAGCTTTCTTT. The J gene is TRBJ1-1, the V gene TRBV19, with unresolved D. V shed 1 base and J shed 6 bases, with 18 bases lying between them. Germline CDR1 is LNHDA and CDR2 is SQIVND (reference sequence). CDR3 length: 16 residues.

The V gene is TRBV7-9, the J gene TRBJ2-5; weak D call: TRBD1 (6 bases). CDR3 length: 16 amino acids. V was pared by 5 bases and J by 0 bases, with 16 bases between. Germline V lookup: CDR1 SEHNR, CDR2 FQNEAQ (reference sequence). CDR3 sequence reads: CASSKQYRDNQETQYF. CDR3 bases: TGTGCCAGCAGCAAACAGTACCGGGACAACCAAGAGACCCAGTACTTC.

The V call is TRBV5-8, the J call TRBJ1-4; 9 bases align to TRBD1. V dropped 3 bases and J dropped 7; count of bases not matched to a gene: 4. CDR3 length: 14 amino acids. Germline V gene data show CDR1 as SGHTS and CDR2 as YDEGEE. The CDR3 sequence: CASSSGQGFEKLFF. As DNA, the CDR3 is TGTGCCAGCAGCTCCGGACAGGGGTTTGAAAAACTGTTTTTT.

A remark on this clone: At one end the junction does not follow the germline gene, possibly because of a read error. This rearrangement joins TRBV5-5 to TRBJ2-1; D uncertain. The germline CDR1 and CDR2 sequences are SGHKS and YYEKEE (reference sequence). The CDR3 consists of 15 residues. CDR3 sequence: CASRLGILSYNEQFF. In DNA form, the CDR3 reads TGTGCCAGCAGGTTGGGGATCCTCTCCTACAATGAGCAGTTCTTC.

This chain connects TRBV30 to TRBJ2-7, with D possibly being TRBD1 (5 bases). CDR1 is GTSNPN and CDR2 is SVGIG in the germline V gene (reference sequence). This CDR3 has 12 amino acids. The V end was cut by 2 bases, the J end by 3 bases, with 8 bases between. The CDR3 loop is CAWSSQGYEQYF. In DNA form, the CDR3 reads TGTGCCTGGAGTTCGCAGGGCTACGAGCAGTACTTC.

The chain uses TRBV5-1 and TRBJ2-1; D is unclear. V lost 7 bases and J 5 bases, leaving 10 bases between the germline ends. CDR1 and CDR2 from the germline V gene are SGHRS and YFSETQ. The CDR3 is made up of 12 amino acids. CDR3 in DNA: TGCGCCAGCGGCCGCAGCGACAATGAGCAGTTCTTC. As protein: CASGRSDNEQFF.

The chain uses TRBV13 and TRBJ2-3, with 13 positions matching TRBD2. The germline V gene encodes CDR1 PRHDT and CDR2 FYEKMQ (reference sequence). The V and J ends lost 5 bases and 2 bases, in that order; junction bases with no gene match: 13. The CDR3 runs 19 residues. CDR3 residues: CASSARPGTSGVTTDTQYF. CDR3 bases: TGTGCCAGCAGCGCCCGCCCAGGGACTAGCGGGGTAACCACAGATACGCAGTATTTT.

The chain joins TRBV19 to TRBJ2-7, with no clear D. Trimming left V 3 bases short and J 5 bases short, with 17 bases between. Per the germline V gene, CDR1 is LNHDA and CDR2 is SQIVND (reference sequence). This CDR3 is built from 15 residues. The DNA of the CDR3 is TGTGCCAGTAGTATCGTATCGGTCGGGCATAACGAGCAGTACTTC. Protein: CASSIVSVGHNEQYF.

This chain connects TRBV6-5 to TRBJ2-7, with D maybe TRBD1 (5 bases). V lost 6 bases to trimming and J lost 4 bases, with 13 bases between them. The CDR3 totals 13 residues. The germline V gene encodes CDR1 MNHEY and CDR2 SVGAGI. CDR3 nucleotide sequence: TGTGCCAGCAGATTACGACAGACTTACGAGCAGTACTTC. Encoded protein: CASRLRQTYEQYF.

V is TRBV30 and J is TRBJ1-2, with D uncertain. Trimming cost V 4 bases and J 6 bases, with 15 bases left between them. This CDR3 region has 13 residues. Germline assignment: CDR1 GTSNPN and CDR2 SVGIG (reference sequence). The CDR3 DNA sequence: TGTGCCTGGACGGAGGACCGAAGGGATGGCTACACCTTC. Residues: CAWTEDRRDGYTF.

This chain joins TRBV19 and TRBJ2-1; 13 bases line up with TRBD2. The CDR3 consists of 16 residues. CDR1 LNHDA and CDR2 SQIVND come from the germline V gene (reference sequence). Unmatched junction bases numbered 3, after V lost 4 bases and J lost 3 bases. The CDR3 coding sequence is TGTGCCAGTAGTAAACTAGCGGGAGGGTTCTACAATGAGCAGTTCTTC. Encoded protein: CASSKLAGGFYNEQFF.

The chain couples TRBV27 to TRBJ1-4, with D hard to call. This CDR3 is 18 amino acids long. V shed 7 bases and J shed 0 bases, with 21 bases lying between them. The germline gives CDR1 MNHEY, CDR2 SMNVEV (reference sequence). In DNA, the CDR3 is TGTGCCAGCACCCGAGACCCCGGTACAGTCACAACTAATGAAAAACTGTTTTTT. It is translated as CASTRDPGTVTTNEKLFF.

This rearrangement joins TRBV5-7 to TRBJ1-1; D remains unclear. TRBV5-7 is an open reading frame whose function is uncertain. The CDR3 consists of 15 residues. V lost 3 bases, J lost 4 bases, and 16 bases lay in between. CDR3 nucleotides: TGTGCCAGCAGCTCCGACCGGGTCAATCGCACTGAAGCTTTCTTT. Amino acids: CASSSDRVNRTEAFF.

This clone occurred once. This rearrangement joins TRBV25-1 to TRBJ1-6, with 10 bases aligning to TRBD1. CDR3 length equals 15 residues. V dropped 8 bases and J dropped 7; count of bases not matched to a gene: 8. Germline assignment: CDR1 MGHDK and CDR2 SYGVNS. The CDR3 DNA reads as TGTGCCAGCGGGCCGACAGGGGGCCACAATTCACCCCTCCACTTT. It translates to CASGPTGGHNSPLHF.

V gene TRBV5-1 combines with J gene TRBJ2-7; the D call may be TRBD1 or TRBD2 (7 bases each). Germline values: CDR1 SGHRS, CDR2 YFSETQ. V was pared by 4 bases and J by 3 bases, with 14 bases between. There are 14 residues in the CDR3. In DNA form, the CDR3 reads TGCGCCAGCAGCCCAGGGGGGGGTAACTACGAGCAGTACTTC. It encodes CASSPGGGNYEQYF.

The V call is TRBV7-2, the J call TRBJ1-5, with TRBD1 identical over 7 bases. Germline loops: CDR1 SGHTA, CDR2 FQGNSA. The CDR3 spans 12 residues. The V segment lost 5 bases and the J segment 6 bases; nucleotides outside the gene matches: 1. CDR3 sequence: CASSRDSQPQHF. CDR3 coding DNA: TGTGCCAGCAGCCGGGACAGTCAGCCCCAGCATTTT.

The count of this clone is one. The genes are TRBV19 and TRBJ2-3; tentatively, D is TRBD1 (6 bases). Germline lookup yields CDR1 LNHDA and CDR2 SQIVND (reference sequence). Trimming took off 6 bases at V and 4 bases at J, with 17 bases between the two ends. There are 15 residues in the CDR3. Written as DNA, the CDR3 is TGTGCCAGTAGCTACGACAGGTCCGACCCAGATACGCAGTATTTT. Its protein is CASSYDRSDPDTQYF.

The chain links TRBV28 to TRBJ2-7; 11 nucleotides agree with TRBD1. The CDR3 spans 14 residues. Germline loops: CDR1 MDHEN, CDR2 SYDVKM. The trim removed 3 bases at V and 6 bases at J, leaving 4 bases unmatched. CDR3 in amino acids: CASSLDRGPGEQYF. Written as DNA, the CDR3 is TGTGCCAGCAGTTTGGACAGGGGGCCGGGCGAGCAGTACTTC.

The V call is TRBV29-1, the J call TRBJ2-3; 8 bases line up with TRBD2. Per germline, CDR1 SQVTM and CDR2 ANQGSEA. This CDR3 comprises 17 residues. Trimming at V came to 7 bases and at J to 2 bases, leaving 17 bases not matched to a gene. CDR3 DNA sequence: TGCAGCGGCCCGGCTATCACGGCGGGAGGTTTCACAGATACGCAGTATTTT. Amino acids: CSGPAITAGGFTDTQYF.

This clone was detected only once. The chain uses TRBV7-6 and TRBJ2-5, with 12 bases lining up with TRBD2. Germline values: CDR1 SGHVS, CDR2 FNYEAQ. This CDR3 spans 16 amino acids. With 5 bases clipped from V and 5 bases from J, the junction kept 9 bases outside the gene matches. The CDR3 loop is CASSPYGLAGSETQYF. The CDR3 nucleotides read TGTGCCAGCAGCCCTTACGGACTAGCGGGGTCTGAGACCCAGTACTTC.